Following are 3 T cell receptor beta chains from one sample sequenced in a study of human T cells and chemical hapten exposure. Time point of the sample: pre-sensitization, week 0. Treatment in this sample: therapeutic diphenylcyclopropenone sensitization with weekly scalp DPC. Each CDR3 protein is one row after TCRdb ran MiXCR on the RACE reads. The data show 80,000 to 95,000 distinct CDR3 sequences, about 8.9% seen once. This specimen consisted of whole blood, obtained in connection with sensitization to the hapten diphenylcyclopropenone (DPC). The receptors come from a woman aged 40 to 50 with alopecia areata. Some clones in this sample may be carry-over from other donors' samples.

This clonotype was observed a handful of times. The V and J genes are TRBV7-9 and TRBJ2-2; tentatively, D is TRBD1 (6 bases). V dropped 7 bases and J dropped 5 bases, with 14 bases sitting between them. The CDR3 runs to 14 residues. The V gene's germline CDR1 is SEHNR and CDR2 FQNEAQ (reference sequence). This CDR3 reads CASTSLGATGELFF. In DNA form, the CDR3 reads TGTGCCAGCACCTCATTGGGGGCAACCGGGGAGCTGTTTTTT.

V gene TRBV29-1 combines with J gene TRBJ2-5, with D possibly TRBD2 on 6 matching bases. The V gene's germline CDR1 is SQVTM and CDR2 ANQGSEA. V lost 6 bases and J 1 base, leaving 12 bases between the germline ends. CDR3 length: 13 amino acids. The DNA for the CDR3 is TGCAGCGTCGGGAGACAGAGCCAAGAGACCCAGTACTTC. Its translation: CSVGRQSQETQYF.

This clonotype was seen ten or more times. The chain combines TRBV6-2 or TRBV6-3 with TRBJ1-6, with D unresolved. Germline CDR1 is MNHEY and CDR2 is SVGEGT. The CDR3 has 12 amino acids. Trimming took 6 bases from V and 7 from J, leaving 7 bases between them. The CDR3 reads CASSQFNSPLHF. CDR3 in DNA: TGTGCCAGCAGCCAATTCAATTCACCCCTCCACTTT.